These 14 T cell receptor beta chains originate from one sample sequenced in a study of blood T cell repertoires in COVID-19. Assay used: immunoSEQ multiplex PCR; TCRdb lists only in-frame clones, some missing. Among under 300,000 clones listed, approximately 90% were seen once. The sequenced material came from PBMCs or T cells enriched from blood (not recorded which). The receptors come from a woman in her 50s who had recovered from COVID-19.

The chain combines TRBV7-3 with TRBJ2-1; 7 nucleotides agree with TRBD1. J was trimmed by 6 bases and V by 5 bases; bases with no gene match: 7. Germline CDR1 is SGHTA and CDR2 is FQGTGA. The CDR3 consists of 14 residues. The CDR3 nucleotides are TGTGCCAGCAGCCTTATACGACAGGGCAATGAGCAGTTCTTC. The encoded protein is CASSLIRQGNEQFF.

This chain joins TRBV28 and TRBJ1-2, with a possible D match to TRBD1 (5 bases). V was clipped by 5 bases and J by 3 bases, with 22 bases between them. This CDR3 has 17 amino acids. Germline CDR1 MDHEN, CDR2 SYDVKM. CDR3 in amino acids: CASSGGRGTRGDYGYTF. CDR3 nucleotides: TGTGCCAGCAGTGGGGGGAGAGGGACGAGGGGCGACTATGGCTACACCTTC.

The chain has TRBV12-3 or TRBV12-4 and TRBJ1-2, with 8 bases lining up with TRBD1. The CDR3 runs to 13 residues. Trimming cost V 6 bases and J 8 bases; bases outside gene matches: 8. CDR3 bases: TGTGCCAGCAGGGGGGACAGGACCAGCGGCTACACCTTC. Its protein is CASRGDRTSGYTF.

The chain employs TRBV5-5 and TRBJ2-1; no definite D call. The ends were cut back, 1 base at V and 0 bases at J, with 8 bases in the middle. The germline gives CDR1 SGHKS, CDR2 YYEKEE (reference sequence). The CDR3 consists of 15 residues. The CDR3 spells CASSLQPGSYNEQFF. CDR3 coding DNA: TGTGCCAGCAGCTTGCAGCCGGGCTCCTACAATGAGCAGTTCTTC.

The gene calls are TRBV6-5 and TRBJ1-6; 7 bases map to TRBD1. V lost 8 bases and J lost 7; bases outside the gene matches: 11. This CDR3 region has 15 residues. The germline V gene has CDR1 MNHEY and CDR2 SVGAGI. This chain's CDR3 is CASHPDRRSNSPLHF. In DNA, the CDR3 is TGTGCCAGCCACCCGGACAGGAGATCGAATTCACCCCTCCACTTT.

V is TRBV11-2 and J is TRBJ2-1; no clear D. This CDR3 has 13 amino acids. V dropped 5 bases and J dropped 0 bases, with 5 bases sitting between them. Germline CDR1 and CDR2: SGHAT and FQNNGV. The CDR3 DNA follows: TGTGCCAGCAGCCCGAGCTCCTACAATGAGCAGTTCTTC. Amino acids: CASSPSSYNEQFF.

This chain uses TRBV7-6 with TRBJ2-2; 11 nucleotides agree with TRBD2. After removal of 5 bases from V and 6 bases from J, the junction contained 11 bases not matched to a gene. Germline CDR1 reads SGHVS; CDR2 reads FNYEAQ. This CDR3 has 17 amino acids. The CDR3 nucleotides read TGTGCCAGCAGCCAGAAACTAGCGGGAGTTGGTGCCGGGGAGCTGTTTTTT. This sequence encodes CASSQKLAGVGAGELFF. Supplemented by reference TRBV7-6 and TRBJ2-2, the full variable domain reads GAGVSQSPRYKVTKRGQDVALRCDPISGHVSLYWYRQALGQGPEFLTYFNYEAQQDKSGLPNDRFSAERPEGSISTLTIQRTEQRDSAMYRCASSQKLAGVGAGELFFGEGSRLTVL.

The J gene is TRBJ1-1, the V gene TRBV7-9, with TRBD1 as a possible D gene (5 bases). Germline V gene lookup returns CDR1 SEHNR and CDR2 FQNEAQ (reference sequence). There are 14 residues in the CDR3. The V gene lost 5 bases and the J gene lost 0 bases, with 10 bases spanning the gap. CDR3 residues: CASSQTDMNTEAFF. CDR3 bases: TGTGCCAGCAGCCAGACAGACATGAACACTGAAGCTTTCTTT.

V usage is TRBV19 and J usage is TRBJ2-5, with 7 bases that match TRBD2. J was trimmed by 2 bases and V by 6 bases; bases with no gene match: 12. In germline, CDR1 is LNHDA, CDR2 SQIVND (reference sequence). The CDR3 is 16 residues long. The CDR3 sequence is CASSLSGVERQETQYF. CDR3 DNA: TGTGCCAGTAGCCTAAGCGGGGTAGAGCGGCAAGAGACCCAGTACTTC. The complete variable domain, with remaining parts taken from reference TRBV19 and TRBJ2-5, reads DGGITQSPKYLFRKEGQNVTLSCEQNLNHDAMYWYRQDPGQGLRLIYYSQIVNDFQKGDIAEGYSVSREKKESFPLTVTSAQKNPTAFYLCASSLSGVERQETQYFGPGTRLLVL.

The chain combines TRBV15 with TRBJ1-3; 7 nucleotides line up with TRBD1. This CDR3 is 17 amino acids long. The V gene's germline CDR1 is LNHNV and CDR2 YYDKDF (reference sequence). V lost 4 bases, J lost 0 bases, and 9 bases stayed unmatched. CDR3 sequence (DNA): TGTGCCACCAGCACTAGGACAGGACCCTTCTCTGGAAACACCATATATTTT. Its protein is CATSTRTGPFSGNTIYF.

The J gene is TRBJ2-7, the V gene TRBV2; TRBD2 aligns across 9 bases. This CDR3 has 13 residues. Germline CDR1 is SNHLY and CDR2 is FYNNEI. The ends lost 5 bases at V and 6 bases at J; junction bases unmatched: 5. CDR3 residues: CASSIAGVGEQYF. In nucleotides, the CDR3 is TGTGCCAGCAGTATAGCGGGAGTCGGCGAGCAGTACTTC.

V is TRBV11-3 and J is TRBJ2-3, with D uncertain. The V gene lost 5 bases and the J gene lost 2 bases, with 11 bases spanning the gap. This CDR3 is 14 amino acids long. From germline, CDR1 is SGHNT and CDR2 YENEEA. Written as DNA, the CDR3 is TGTGCCAGCAGCGTCGACTCAATCACAGATACGCAGTATTTT. Amino acids: CASSVDSITDTQYF.

The genes are TRBV21-1 and TRBJ1-1; the table's D call of TRBD1 was not tested on the DNA. TRBV21-1 has pseudogene status. This CDR3 has 18 amino acids. CDR3: CASSIARDINIGNTEAFF. CDR3 nucleotide sequence: TGTGCCAGCAGCATAGCAAGGGACATTAATATCGGGAACACTGAAGCTTTCTTT.

The gene calls are TRBV4-3 and TRBJ2-1, with 9 bases matching TRBD2. With 0 bases clipped from V and 4 bases from J, the junction kept 4 bases outside the gene matches. This CDR3 has 16 residues. Germline-derived CDR1 and CDR2 are LGHNA and YSLEER. The CDR3 loop is CASSQDLAGQYNEQFF. The CDR3 coding sequence is TGCGCCAGCAGCCAAGATCTAGCGGGACAATACAATGAGCAGTTCTTC.